Below, 20 T cell receptor beta chains from the same sample are listed, as sequenced in a study of T cell repertoires in cytomegalovirus infection. TCRdb re-called the reads through MiXCR, storing one row per CDR3 protein. The sample carries about 400,000 distinct CDR3 sequences, around 18% recorded once. Sequenced: PBMCs. The source of these receptors is a human donor in good health (CMV status not recorded). Some clones in this sample may be carry-over from other donors' samples.

This chain uses TRBV7-8 with TRBJ2-2; D uncertain. V was shortened by 2 bases and J by 7 bases, with 2 bases between the two germline ends. This CDR3 has 11 amino acids. Germline V gives CDR1 SGHVS, CDR2 FQNEAQ. In DNA, the CDR3 is TGTGCCAGCAGCTTATACGGGGAGCTGTTTTTT. Translating it yields CASSLYGELFF.

This chain connects TRBV7-9 to TRBJ1-1; no clear D. The CDR3 is made up of 13 amino acids. Trimming left V 3 bases short and J 1 base short, with 6 bases between. Germline assignment: CDR1 SEHNR and CDR2 FQNEAQ (reference sequence). CDR3: CASSFSQNTEAFF. In DNA, the CDR3 is TGTGCCAGCAGCTTTAGTCAGAACACTGAAGCTTTCTTT.

This clonotype showed up many times. The chain employs TRBV7-2 and TRBJ2-3; D gene ambiguous. This CDR3 comprises 15 residues. Per the germline V gene, CDR1 is SGHTA and CDR2 is FQGNSA. V lost 5 bases and J 5 bases, leaving 17 bases between the germline ends. The chain's CDR3 is CASSRLGNSRDTQYF. The CDR3 DNA follows: TGTGCCAGCAGCCGCCTTGGAAACTCACGAGATACGCAGTATTTT.

This clonotype has a count of ten or more. The chain uses TRBV12-5 and TRBJ2-5, with a possible D match to TRBD1 (5 bases). Deletions cut 5 bases from V and 5 bases from J, with 24 bases between. Per germline, CDR1 LGHNT and CDR2 FRNRAP. This CDR3 spans 17 amino acids. Here the CDR3 reads CASGLRLGGQGWETQYF. Written as DNA, the CDR3 is TGTGCTAGTGGTCTCCGCCTGGGTGGGCAGGGATGGGAGACCCAGTACTTC. Full variable domain (rest looked up from reference TRBV12-5 and TRBJ2-5): DARVTQTPRHKVTEMGQEVTMRCQPILGHNTVFWYRQTMMQGLELLAYFRNRAPLDDSGMPKDRFSAEMPDATLATLKIQPSEPRDSAVYFCASGLRLGGQGWETQYFGPGTRLLVL.

The V call is TRBV2, the J call TRBJ2-1, with 7 positions matching TRBD2. The CDR3 contains 16 residues. Germline lookup yields CDR1 SNHLY and CDR2 FYNNEI. Unmatched junction bases numbered 19, after V lost 8 bases and J lost 9 bases. CDR3 coding DNA: TGTGCCAGCTTATACCTGTTCAGCGGGGTTACGATTGAGCAGTTCTTC. Its protein product is CASLYLFSGVTIEQFF.

The chain has TRBV7-2 and TRBJ2-2; no clear D gene. Trimming stripped 4 bases from V and 4 bases from J, with 10 bases between. This CDR3 has 14 residues. Germline V gives CDR1 SGHTA, CDR2 FQGNSA. As DNA, the CDR3 is TGTGCCAGCAGCTCCGGCGCAGGCACCGGGGAGCTGTTTTTT. Translation gives CASSSGAGTGELFF.

This clonotype was counted a few times. The rearrangement links TRBV7-9 to TRBJ1-6; D possibly corresponds to TRBD1 (5 bases). V was pared by 5 bases and J by 8 bases, with 19 bases between. The germline V gene encodes CDR1 SEHNR and CDR2 FQNEAQ (reference sequence). The CDR3 is 16 residues long. The CDR3 region is CASSPPWEAGDSPLHF. The CDR3 DNA sequence: TGTGCCAGCAGCCCACCCTGGGAGGCGGGGGATTCACCCCTCCACTTT. Drawing the rest from reference TRBV7-9 and TRBJ1-6, the complete variable domain is DTGVSQNPRHKITKRGQNVTFRCDPISEHNRLYWYRQTLGQGPEFLTYFQNEAQLEKSRLLSDRFSAERPKGSFSTLEIQRTEQGDSAMYLCASSPPWEAGDSPLHFGNGTRLTVT.

CDR3 region: CASSQDAGSDPYNEQFF. The CDR3 DNA reads as TGTGCCAGCAGCCAAGACGCCGGGAGCGATCCCTACAATGAGCAGTTCTTC. This sequence joins TRBV3-1 and TRBJ2-1, with D possibly being TRBD2 (6 bases). The CDR3 has 17 residues. Germline V gene lookup returns CDR1 LGHDT and CDR2 YNNKEL (reference sequence). V shed 0 bases and J shed 2 bases, with 14 bases lying between them.

This clonotype turned up a few times. The CDR3 sequence: CAISGGGEQYF. CDR3 sequence (DNA): TGTGCCATCAGCGGGGGAGGCGAGCAGTACTTC. The chain carries TRBV10-3 and TRBJ2-7; TRBD2 is a possible D gene (6 bases). Germline V gene data show CDR1 as ENHRY and CDR2 as SYGVKD. Trimming removed 6 bases from V and 6 bases from J, with 9 bases in between. The CDR3 has 11 amino acids.

This clonotype was counted between two and nine times. The chain employs TRBV24-1 and TRBJ1-3; 8 nucleotides align to TRBD1. V trimming: 4 bases; J trimming: 0 bases; junction bases outside the gene matches: 16. This CDR3 is built from 20 residues. Germline-derived CDR1 and CDR2 are KGHDR and SFDVKD. The CDR3 spells CATSEKLTGDLSTSGNTIYF. CDR3 nucleotide sequence: TGTGCCACCAGTGAAAAACTGACAGGGGATCTTAGCACCTCTGGAAACACCATATATTTT.

This clonotype has more than one count but fewer than ten. The rearrangement links TRBV2 to TRBJ1-5, with D maybe TRBD1 (5 bases). The CDR3 covers 13 residues. CDR1 is SNHLY and CDR2 is FYNNEI in the germline V gene. V was shortened by 3 bases and J by 7 bases, with 10 bases between the two germline ends. The DNA of the CDR3 is TGTGCCAGCAGTGATTGGTGGGACCAGCCCCAGCATTTT. Its translation is CASSDWWDQPQHF.

The V gene is TRBV5-4, the J gene TRBJ2-2; possibly TRBD2 for D (6 bases). The V end lost 4 bases, the J end lost 0 bases, and 13 bases lay between the germline ends. The germline CDR1 and CDR2 sequences are SGHNT and YYREEE (reference sequence). This CDR3 spans 16 amino acids. CDR3 region: CASSPLGGSNTGELFF. CDR3 DNA: TGTGCCAGCAGCCCGCTGGGAGGTTCGAACACCGGGGAGCTGTTTTTT. Variable domain in full (rest from reference TRBV5-4 and TRBJ2-2): ETGVTQSPTHLIKTRGQQVTLRCSSQSGHNTVSWYQQALGQGPQFIFQYYREEENGRGNFPPRFSGLQFPNYSSELNVNALELDDSALYLCASSPLGGSNTGELFFGEGSRLTVL.

The chain has TRBV6-2 or TRBV6-3 and TRBJ1-5, with D perhaps TRBD1 (5 bases). Trimming cost V 10 bases and J 4 bases, with 11 bases left between them. The CDR3 consists of 12 residues. From germline, CDR1 is MNHEY and CDR2 SVGEGT. CDR3 nucleotides: TGTGCCATTTCGAGGGGAAATCAGCCCCAGCATTTT. Translating gives CAISRGNQPQHF.

V usage is TRBV7-8 and J usage is TRBJ2-7; the match to TRBD2 covers 13 bases. In germline, CDR1 is SGHVS, CDR2 FQNEAQ. The CDR3 is 19 amino acids. Trimming cost V 2 bases and J 1 base; bases outside gene matches: 11. This CDR3 reads CASSLKRVGLAGNSYEQYF. Here the CDR3 DNA reads TGTGCCAGCAGCTTAAAAAGAGTGGGACTAGCGGGGAATTCCTACGAGCAGTACTTC.

There are many counts of this clonotype. The gene calls are TRBV7-2 and TRBJ2-7; 9 bases match TRBD1. With V trimmed by 6 bases and J by 4 bases, 10 bases remained unmatched. This CDR3 has 15 residues. Germline CDR1 and CDR2: SGHTA and FQGNSA. CDR3: CASRTPGQGSYEQYF. CDR3 sequence (DNA): TGTGCCAGCAGAACCCCGGGACAGGGATCATACGAGCAGTACTTC.

The chain has TRBV3-1 and TRBJ2-5; 9 bases align to TRBD2. Unmatched junction bases numbered 2, after V lost 2 bases and J lost 4 bases. The CDR3 is made up of 14 amino acids. The V gene's germline CDR1 is LGHDT and CDR2 YNNKEL (reference sequence). CDR3 loop: CASSQSTSGETQYF. CDR3 sequence (DNA): TGTGCCAGCAGCCAATCGACTAGCGGAGAGACCCAGTACTTC.

This clonotype has more than one count but fewer than ten. This sequence joins TRBV18 and TRBJ2-7; 9 nucleotides align to TRBD1. Germline values: CDR1 KGHSH, CDR2 LQKENI. Germline trimming cut 6 bases from V and 4 bases from J; bases unmatched to any gene: 10. The CDR3 is made up of 15 amino acids. CDR3 protein: CASSQAGTGTYEQYF. CDR3 in DNA: TGTGCCAGCTCTCAGGCCGGGACAGGGACGTACGAGCAGTACTTC.

The gene calls are TRBV29-1 and TRBJ2-7; D tentatively fits TRBD1 or TRBD2 (6 bases each). CDR3 length: 12 residues. V gave up 0 bases and J gave up 10 bases, with 13 bases separating them. Germline loops: CDR1 SQVTM, CDR2 ANQGSEA. The CDR3 loop is CSVEDGGPLQYF. The CDR3 nucleotides are TGCAGCGTTGAAGATGGGGGGCCCCTCCAGTACTTC.

The chain recombines TRBV20-1 with TRBJ1-6, with 10 bases fitting TRBD1. The length of the CDR3 is 19 residues. J lost 7 bases, V lost 0 bases, and 15 bases had no gene match. Looked up from germline, CDR1 is DFQATT and CDR2 is SNEGSKA (reference sequence). DNA for the CDR3: TGCAGTGCTAGAGACCAACGTGGGACAGGGGCCTTCCTGAATTCACCCCTCCACTTT. This gives the protein CSARDQRGTGAFLNSPLHF.

This clonotype was picked up a small number of times. This chain joins TRBV12-3 or TRBV12-4 and TRBJ1-2; D is unresolved. Trimming pared 5 bases from V and 8 bases from J, leaving 12 bases between. This CDR3 is 12 amino acids long. CDR3 sequence reads: CASSPSSAGYTF. The CDR3 DNA reads TGTGCCAGCAGTCCTTCCAGTGCCGGCTACACCTTC.